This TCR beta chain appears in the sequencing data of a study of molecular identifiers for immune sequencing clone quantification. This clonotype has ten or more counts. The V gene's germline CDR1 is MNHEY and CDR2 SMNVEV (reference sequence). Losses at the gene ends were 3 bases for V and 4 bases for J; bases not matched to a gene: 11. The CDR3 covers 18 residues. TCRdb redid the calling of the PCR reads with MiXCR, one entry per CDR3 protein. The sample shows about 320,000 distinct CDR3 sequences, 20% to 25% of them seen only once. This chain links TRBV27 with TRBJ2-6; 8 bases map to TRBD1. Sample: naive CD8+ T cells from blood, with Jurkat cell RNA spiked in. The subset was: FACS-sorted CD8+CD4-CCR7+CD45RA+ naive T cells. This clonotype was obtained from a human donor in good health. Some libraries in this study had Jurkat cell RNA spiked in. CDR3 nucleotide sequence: TGTGCCAGCAGTTTTATCCCCCGGACAGGGCAGGGGGCCAACGTCCTGACTTTC. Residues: CASSFIPRTGQGANVLTF.